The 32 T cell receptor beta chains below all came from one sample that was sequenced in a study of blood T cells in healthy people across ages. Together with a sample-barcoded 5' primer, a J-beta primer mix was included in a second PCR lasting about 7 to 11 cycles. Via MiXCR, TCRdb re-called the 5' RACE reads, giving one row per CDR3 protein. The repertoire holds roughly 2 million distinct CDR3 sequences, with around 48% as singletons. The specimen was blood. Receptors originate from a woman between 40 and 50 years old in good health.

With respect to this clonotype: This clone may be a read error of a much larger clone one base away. This chain's CDR3 is CASSLAEAQETQYF. As DNA, the CDR3 is TGTGCCAGCAGCTTAGCGGAGGCCCAAGAGACCCAGTACTTC. The V call is TRBV7-2, the J call TRBJ2-5; D is possibly TRBD2 (5 bases). CDR1 SGHTA and CDR2 FQGNSA come from the germline V gene. Trimming cost V 0 bases and J 1 base, with 6 bases left between them. This CDR3 region has 14 residues.

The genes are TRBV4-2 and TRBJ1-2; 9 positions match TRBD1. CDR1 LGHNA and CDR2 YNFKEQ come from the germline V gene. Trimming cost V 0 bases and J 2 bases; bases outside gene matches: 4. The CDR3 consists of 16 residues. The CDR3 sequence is CASSQEKGQGNYGYTF. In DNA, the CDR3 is TGTGCCAGCAGCCAAGAGAAGGGACAGGGCAACTATGGCTACACCTTC.

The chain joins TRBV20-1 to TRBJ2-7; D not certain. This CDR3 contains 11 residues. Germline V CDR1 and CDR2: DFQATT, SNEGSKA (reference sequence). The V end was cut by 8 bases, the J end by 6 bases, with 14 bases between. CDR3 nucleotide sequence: TGCAGTACGAGAATCTTGGGCGAGCAGTACTTC. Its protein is CSTRILGEQYF.

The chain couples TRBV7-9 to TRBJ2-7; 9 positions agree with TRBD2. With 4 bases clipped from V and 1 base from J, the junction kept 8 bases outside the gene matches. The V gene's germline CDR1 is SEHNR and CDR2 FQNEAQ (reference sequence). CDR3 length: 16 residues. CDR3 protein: CASSSHLAGESYEQYF. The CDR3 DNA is TGTGCCAGCAGCTCGCACTTAGCGGGGGAGTCCTACGAGCAGTACTTC.

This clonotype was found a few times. CDR3: CASRRGGRGTYNEQFF. In DNA form, the CDR3 reads TGTGCCAGCAGACGGGGGGGGAGGGGGACCTACAATGAGCAGTTCTTC. J is TRBJ2-1 and V is TRBV6-1; TRBD2 aligns across 8 bases. The length of the CDR3 is 16 residues. The V and J ends lost 6 bases and 2 bases, in that order; junction bases with no gene match: 9. CDR1 is MNHNS, CDR2 SASEGT, per germline.

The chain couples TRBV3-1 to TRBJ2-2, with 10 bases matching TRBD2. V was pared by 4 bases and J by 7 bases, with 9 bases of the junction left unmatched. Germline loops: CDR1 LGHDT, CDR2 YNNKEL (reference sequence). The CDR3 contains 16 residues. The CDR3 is CASSPPTAGGIGELFF. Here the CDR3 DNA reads TGTGCCAGCAGCCCGCCTACAGCGGGGGGGATCGGGGAGCTGTTTTTT.

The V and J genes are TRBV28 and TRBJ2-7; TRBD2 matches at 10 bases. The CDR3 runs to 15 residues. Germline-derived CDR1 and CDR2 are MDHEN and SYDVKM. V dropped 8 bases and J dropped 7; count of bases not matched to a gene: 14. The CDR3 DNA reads TGTGCCAGCGTTGGAGTAGCGGGGGGTTACAATGAGCAGTACTTC. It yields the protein CASVGVAGGYNEQYF.

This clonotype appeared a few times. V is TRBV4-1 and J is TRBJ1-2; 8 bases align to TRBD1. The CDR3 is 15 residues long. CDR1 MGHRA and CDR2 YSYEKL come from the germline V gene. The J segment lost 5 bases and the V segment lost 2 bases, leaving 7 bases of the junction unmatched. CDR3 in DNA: TGCGCCAGCAGCCAAACCAGGGGGCCCCAATATGGCTACACCTTC. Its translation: CASSQTRGPQYGYTF.

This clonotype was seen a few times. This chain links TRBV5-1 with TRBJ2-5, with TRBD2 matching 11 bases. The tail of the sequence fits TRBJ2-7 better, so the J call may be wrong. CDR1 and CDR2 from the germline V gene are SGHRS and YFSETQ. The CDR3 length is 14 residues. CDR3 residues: CASSLTSGSREQYF. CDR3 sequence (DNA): TGCGCCAGCAGCTTGACTAGCGGGAGCCGCGAGCAGTACTTC.

The chain's CDR3 is CASSQLGGPPDTQYF. DNA for the CDR3: TGTGCCAGCAGCCAACTGGGGGGTCCCCCAGATACGCAGTATTTT. This chain joins TRBV3-1 and TRBJ2-3; possibly TRBD2 for D (6 bases). CDR3 length: 15 residues. V lost 2 bases to trimming and J lost 4 bases, with 13 bases between them. Germline CDR1 is LGHDT and CDR2 is YNNKEL (reference sequence).

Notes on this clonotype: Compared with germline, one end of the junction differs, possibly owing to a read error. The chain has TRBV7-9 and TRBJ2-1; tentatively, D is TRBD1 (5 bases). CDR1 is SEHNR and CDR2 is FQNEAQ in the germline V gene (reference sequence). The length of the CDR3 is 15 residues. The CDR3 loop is CASNLRTHSYNEHFF. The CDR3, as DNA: TGTGCCAGCAATTTGAGGACACACTCCTACAATGAGCATTTCTTC.

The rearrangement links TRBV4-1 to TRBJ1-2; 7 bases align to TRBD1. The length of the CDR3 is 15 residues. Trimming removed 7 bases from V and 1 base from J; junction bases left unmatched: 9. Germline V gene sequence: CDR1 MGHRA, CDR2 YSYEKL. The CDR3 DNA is TGCGCCAGCATCCAGGGACAGTGGGGTAACTATGGCTACACCTTC. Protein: CASIQGQWGNYGYTF.

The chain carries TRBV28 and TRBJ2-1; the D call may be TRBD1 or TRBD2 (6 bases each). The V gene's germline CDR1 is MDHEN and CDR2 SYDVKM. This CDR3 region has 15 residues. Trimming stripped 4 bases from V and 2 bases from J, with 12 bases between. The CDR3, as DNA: TGTGCCAGCAGTTCCGGCGGGACAACCTACAATGAGCAGTTCTTC. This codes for CASSSGGTTYNEQFF.

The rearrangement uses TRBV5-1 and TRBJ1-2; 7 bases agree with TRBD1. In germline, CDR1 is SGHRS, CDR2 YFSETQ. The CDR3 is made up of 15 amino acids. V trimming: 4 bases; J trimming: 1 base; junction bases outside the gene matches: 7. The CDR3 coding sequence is TGCGCCAGCAGCCTCACAGGGGAATATAACTATGGCTACACCTTC. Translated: CASSLTGEYNYGYTF.

The CDR3 DNA sequence: TGTGCCAGCAGTGAAAACACAGGGACAGGGTTCCTAGCGGGCCTAGCTTTTGCCTACGAGCAGTACTTC. Its protein is CASSENTGTGFLAGLAFAYEQYF. V and J are TRBV6-1 and TRBJ2-7; tentative D call: TRBD1 (9 bases). CDR3 size: 23 residues. Per the germline V gene, CDR1 is MNHNS and CDR2 is SASEGT. V was shortened by 2 bases and J by 2 bases, with 37 bases between the two germline ends.

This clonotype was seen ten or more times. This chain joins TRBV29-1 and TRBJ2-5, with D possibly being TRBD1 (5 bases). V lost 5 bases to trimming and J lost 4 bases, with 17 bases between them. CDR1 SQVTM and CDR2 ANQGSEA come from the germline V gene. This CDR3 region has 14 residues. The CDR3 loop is CSVPAQVRRETQYF. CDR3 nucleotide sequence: TGCAGCGTTCCAGCACAGGTCCGGCGAGAGACCCAGTACTTC. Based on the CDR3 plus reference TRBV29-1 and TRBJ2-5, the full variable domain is SAVISQKPSRDICQRGTSLTIQCQVDSQVTMMFWYRQQPGQSLTLIATANQGSEATYESGFVIDKFPISRPNLTFSTLTVSNMSPEDSSIYLCSVPAQVRRETQYFGPGTRLLVL.

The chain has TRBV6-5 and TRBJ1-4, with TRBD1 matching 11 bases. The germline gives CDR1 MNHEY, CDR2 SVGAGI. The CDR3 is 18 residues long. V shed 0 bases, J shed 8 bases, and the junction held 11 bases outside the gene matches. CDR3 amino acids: CASSYSGDRGKDREKLFF. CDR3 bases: TGTGCCAGCAGTTACTCTGGGGACAGGGGGAAGGATCGAGAAAAACTGTTTTTT.

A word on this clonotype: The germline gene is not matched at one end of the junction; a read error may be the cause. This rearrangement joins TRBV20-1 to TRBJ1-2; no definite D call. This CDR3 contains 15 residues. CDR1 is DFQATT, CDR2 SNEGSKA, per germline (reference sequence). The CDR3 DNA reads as TGCAGTGCCCTTCGGCCGCCGGGAGGTAACTATGGCTTCACCTTC. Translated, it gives CSALRPPGGNYGFTF.

CDR3 DNA sequence: TGCGCCAGCAGCAACGACACTTTTAATTCACCCCTCCACTTT. Residues: CASSNDTFNSPLHF. The chain is built from TRBV5-1 and TRBJ1-6; D is ambiguous. With 4 bases removed from V and 6 bases from J, the gap between germline ends came to 11 bases. The CDR3 loop spans 14 amino acids. Germline values: CDR1 SGHRS, CDR2 YFSETQ. The full variable domain, with the rest looked up from reference TRBV5-1 and TRBJ1-6, is KAGVTQTPRYLIKTRGQQVTLSCSPISGHRSVSWYQQTPGQGLQFLFEYFSETQRNKGNFPGRFSGRQFSNSRSEMNVSTLELGDSALYLCASSNDTFNSPLHFGNGTRLTVT.

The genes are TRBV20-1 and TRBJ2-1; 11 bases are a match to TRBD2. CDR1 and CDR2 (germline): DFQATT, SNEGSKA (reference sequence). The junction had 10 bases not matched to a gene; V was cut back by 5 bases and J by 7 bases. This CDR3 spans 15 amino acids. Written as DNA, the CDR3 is TGCAGTGCTCCCTATAGCGGGGGGGCCACAAATGAGCAGTTCTTC. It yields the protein CSAPYSGGATNEQFF.

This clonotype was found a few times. In nucleotides, the CDR3 is TGTGCCAGCAGCGGCATCCCCCCAGCGTGGGGCACAGATACGCAGTATTTT. Protein sequence: CASSGIPPAWGTDTQYF. The chain carries TRBV7-2 and TRBJ2-3, with D hard to call. The germline V gene encodes CDR1 SGHTA and CDR2 FQGNSA. V lost 5 bases, J lost 1 base, and 19 bases lay in between. CDR3 size: 17 residues. Supplemented by reference TRBV7-2 and TRBJ2-3, the full variable domain reads GAGVSQSPSNKVTEKGKDVELRCDPISGHTALYWYRQSLGQGLEFLIYFQGNSAPDKSGLPSDRFSAERTGGSVSTLTIQRTQQEDSAVYLCASSGIPPAWGTDTQYFGPGTRLTVL.

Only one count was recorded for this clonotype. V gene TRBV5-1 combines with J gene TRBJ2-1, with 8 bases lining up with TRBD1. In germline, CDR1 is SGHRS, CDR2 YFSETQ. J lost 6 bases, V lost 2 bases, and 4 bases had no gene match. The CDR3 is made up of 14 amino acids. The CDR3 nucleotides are TGCGCCAGCAGCTTAAAGGACAGGGCCAATGAGCAGTTCTTC. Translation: CASSLKDRANEQFF. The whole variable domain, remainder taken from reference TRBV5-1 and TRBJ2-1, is KAGVTQTPRYLIKTRGQQVTLSCSPISGHRSVSWYQQTPGQGLQFLFEYFSETQRNKGNFPGRFSGRQFSNSRSEMNVSTLELGDSALYLCASSLKDRANEQFFGPGTRLTVL.

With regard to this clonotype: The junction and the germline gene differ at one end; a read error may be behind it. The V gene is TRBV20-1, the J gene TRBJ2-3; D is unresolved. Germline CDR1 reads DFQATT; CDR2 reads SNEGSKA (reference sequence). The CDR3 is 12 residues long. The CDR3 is CSARHDGDTRYF. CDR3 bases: TGCAGTGCTAGACACGATGGGGATACGCGGTATTTT.

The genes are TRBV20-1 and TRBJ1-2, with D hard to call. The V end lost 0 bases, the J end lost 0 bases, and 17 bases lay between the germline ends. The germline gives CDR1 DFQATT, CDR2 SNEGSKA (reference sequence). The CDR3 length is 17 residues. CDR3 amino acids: CSARDIGGRKANYGYTF. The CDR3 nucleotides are TGCAGTGCTAGAGATATAGGAGGACGGAAAGCTAACTATGGCTACACCTTC.

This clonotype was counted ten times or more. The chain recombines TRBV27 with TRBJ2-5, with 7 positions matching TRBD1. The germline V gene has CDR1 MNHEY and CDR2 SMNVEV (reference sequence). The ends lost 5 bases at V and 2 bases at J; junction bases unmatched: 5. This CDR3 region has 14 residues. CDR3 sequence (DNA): TGTGCCAGCAGTACGGCAGGGGGTCAAGAGACCCAGTACTTC. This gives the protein CASSTAGGQETQYF.

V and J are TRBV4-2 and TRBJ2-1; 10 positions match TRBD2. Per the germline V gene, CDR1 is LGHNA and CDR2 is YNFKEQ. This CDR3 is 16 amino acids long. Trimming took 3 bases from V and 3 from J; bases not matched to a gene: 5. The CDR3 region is CASSHRLAGIYNEQFF. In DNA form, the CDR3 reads TGTGCCAGCAGCCACAGACTAGCGGGCATCTACAATGAGCAGTTCTTC.

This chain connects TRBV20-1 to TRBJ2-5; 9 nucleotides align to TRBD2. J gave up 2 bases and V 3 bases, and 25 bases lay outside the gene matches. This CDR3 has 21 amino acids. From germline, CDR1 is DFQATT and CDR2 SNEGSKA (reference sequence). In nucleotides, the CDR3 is TGCAGTGCTAGCAGCCCTGAAGCCATAGCGGGGGAGACTATAATACAAGAGACCCAGTACTTC. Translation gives CSASSPEAIAGETIIQETQYF.

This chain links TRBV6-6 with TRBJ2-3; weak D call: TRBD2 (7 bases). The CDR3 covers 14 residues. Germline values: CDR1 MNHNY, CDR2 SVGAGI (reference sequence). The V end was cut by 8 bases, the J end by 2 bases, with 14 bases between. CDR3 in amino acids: CASDRRGTTDTQYF. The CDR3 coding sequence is TGTGCCAGCGACAGGCGGGGGACCACAGATACGCAGTATTTT.

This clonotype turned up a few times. Here the CDR3 reads CSVRNAAGTGANVLTF. In DNA form, the CDR3 reads TGCAGCGTTCGCAACGCTGCGGGGACTGGGGCCAACGTCCTGACTTTC. The chain links TRBV29-1 to TRBJ2-6; weak D call: TRBD2 (6 bases). The CDR3 has 16 residues. Germline V lookup: CDR1 SQVTM, CDR2 ANQGSEA. V gave up 5 bases and J gave up 2 bases, with 16 bases separating them.

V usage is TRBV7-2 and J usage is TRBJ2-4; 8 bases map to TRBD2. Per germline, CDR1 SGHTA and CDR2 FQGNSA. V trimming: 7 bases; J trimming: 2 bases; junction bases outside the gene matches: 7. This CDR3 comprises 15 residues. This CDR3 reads CASTPPGGTKNIQYF. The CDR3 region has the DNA TGTGCCAGCACCCCGCCGGGAGGGACCAAAAACATTCAGTACTTC.

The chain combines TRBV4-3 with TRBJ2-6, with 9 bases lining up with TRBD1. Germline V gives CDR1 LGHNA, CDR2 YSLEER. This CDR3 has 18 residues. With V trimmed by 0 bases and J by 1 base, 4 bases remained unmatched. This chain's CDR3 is CASSQDATGGSGANVLTF. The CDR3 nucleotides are TGCGCCAGCAGCCAAGACGCGACAGGGGGTTCTGGGGCCAACGTCCTGACTTTC.

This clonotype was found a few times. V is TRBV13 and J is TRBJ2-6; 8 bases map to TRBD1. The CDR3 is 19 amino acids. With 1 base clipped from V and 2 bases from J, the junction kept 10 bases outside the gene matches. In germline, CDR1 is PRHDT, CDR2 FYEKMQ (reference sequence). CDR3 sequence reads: CASSLAVGWDRTGANVLTF. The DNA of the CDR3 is TGTGCCAGCAGCTTAGCTGTGGGATGGGACAGGACTGGGGCCAACGTCCTGACTTTC.